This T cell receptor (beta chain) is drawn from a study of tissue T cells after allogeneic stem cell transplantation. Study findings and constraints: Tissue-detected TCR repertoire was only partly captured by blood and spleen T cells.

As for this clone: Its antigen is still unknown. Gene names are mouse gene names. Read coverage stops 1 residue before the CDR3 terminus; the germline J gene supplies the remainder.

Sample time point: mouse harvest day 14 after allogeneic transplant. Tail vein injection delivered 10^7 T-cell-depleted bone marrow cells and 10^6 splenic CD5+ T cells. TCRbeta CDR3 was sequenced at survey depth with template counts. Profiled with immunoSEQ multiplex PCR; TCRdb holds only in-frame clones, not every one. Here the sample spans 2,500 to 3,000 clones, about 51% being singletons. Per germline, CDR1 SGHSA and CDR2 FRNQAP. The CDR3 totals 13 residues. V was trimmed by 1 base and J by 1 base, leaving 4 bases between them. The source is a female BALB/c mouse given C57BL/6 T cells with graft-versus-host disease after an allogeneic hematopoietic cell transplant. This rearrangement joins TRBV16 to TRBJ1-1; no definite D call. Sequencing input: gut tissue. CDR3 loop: CASSLVRNTEVFF. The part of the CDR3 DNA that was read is TGTGCAAGCAGCTTAGTTCGGAACACAGAAGTCTTC.